The next 26 T cell receptor beta chains were all read from a single sample in a study of PD-1 blockade in classical Hodgkin lymphoma (dated by TCRdb to about 2020). Explained via the paper, the time point label denotes: cycle 2 day 1 (C2D1) of nivolumab. Every trial patient had relapsed following autologous stem cell transplantation, and prior brentuximab vedotin exposure was what differed among cohorts A, B and C. Libraries came from the immunoSEQ multiplex PCR assay. TCRdb took this table from immuneACCESS and kept in-frame rearrangements with V and J called. Such tables lack part of the clones; where checked against another copy, unresolved V genes explain under half of the gap, and the rest is unexplained. This sample has around 100,000 clones in its table, and about 89% of those were observed once. The biggest ten clones account for under 8.5% of the sample. The specimen was peripheral blood mononuclear cells (PBMCs), collected before the second cycle of nivolumab. Receptor source: a human donor with classical Hodgkin lymphoma.

This clone was counted a single time. This sample also contains other DNA sequences that code for the same CDR3. The genes are TRBV19 and TRBJ2-7, with D perhaps matching TRBD2 (5 bases). Germline CDR1 reads LNHDA; CDR2 reads SQIVND (reference sequence). The CDR3 is made up of 11 amino acids. CDR3 protein: CATRENYEQYF. CDR3 sequence (DNA): TGTGCAACGAGGGAGAACTACGAGCAGTACTTC.

V usage is TRBV19 and J usage is TRBJ2-4, with D tentatively TRBD2 (5 bases). From germline, CDR1 is LNHDA and CDR2 SQIVND (reference sequence). With 3 bases removed from V and 15 bases from J, the gap between germline ends came to 18 bases. The CDR3 runs 13 residues. The CDR3 loop reads CASSIPSGEKPYF. In DNA, the CDR3 is TGTGCCAGTAGTATTCCCTCTGGGGAGAAACCGTACTTC.

The chain combines TRBV2 with TRBJ2-7; 9 bases are shared with TRBD1. Trimming took 6 bases from V and 3 from J; bases not matched to a gene: 9. The CDR3 is made up of 15 amino acids. Germline V lookup: CDR1 SNHLY, CDR2 FYNNEI. The CDR3 sequence is CASRGPGQGHYEQYF. The DNA of the CDR3 is TGTGCCAGCAGGGGCCCGGGACAGGGCCACTACGAGCAGTACTTC.

The J gene is TRBJ2-2, the V gene TRBV7-3, with D unclear. The CDR3 has 14 amino acids. V gave up 4 bases and J gave up 0 bases, with 6 bases separating them. Germline V gene lookup returns CDR1 SGHTA and CDR2 FQGTGA. CDR3 DNA sequence: TGTGCCAGCAGCTCCATTTCGAACACCGGGGAGCTGTTTTTT. It translates to CASSSISNTGELFF.

The chain recombines TRBV28 with TRBJ2-6; D may be TRBD1 or TRBD2 (5 bases each). V dropped 2 bases and J dropped 4 bases, with 12 bases sitting between them. Looked up from germline, CDR1 is MDHEN and CDR2 is SYDVKM. The CDR3 is made up of 16 amino acids. The DNA for the CDR3 is TGTGCCAGCAGTTTAGAGGGGCCTTCCGGGGCCAACGTCCTGACTTTC. It codes for CASSLEGPSGANVLTF.

CDR3: CASRFFLGDPLTRGRNTEAFF. The CDR3, as DNA: TGTGCCAGCAGATTCTTCCTAGGGGACCCCCTAACGCGGGGACGCAACACTGAAGCTTTCTTT. The gene calls are TRBV28 and TRBJ1-1, with D perhaps TRBD1 (5 bases). There are 21 residues in the CDR3. Germline V gene lookup returns CDR1 MDHEN and CDR2 SYDVKM. Trimming took 6 bases from V and 2 from J, leaving 34 bases between them.

This chain uses TRBV27 with TRBJ1-2, with D perhaps matching TRBD1 (5 bases). The CDR3 contains 16 residues. The V end was cut by 5 bases, the J end by 5 bases, with 21 bases between. Germline CDR1 and CDR2: MNHEY and SMNVEV (reference sequence). The CDR3 reads CASSRFSMGEGYGYTF. The DNA for the CDR3 is TGTGCCAGCAGTAGATTTAGTATGGGGGAAGGTTATGGCTACACCTTC.

The chain combines TRBV7-3 with TRBJ2-6; D gene unclear. Germline-derived CDR1 and CDR2 are SGHTA and FQGTGA. Trimming stripped 5 bases from V and 3 bases from J, with 11 bases between. The CDR3 runs 15 residues. The CDR3 DNA reads TGTGCCAGCAGCCTCCCCCGAGGTGGGGCCAACGTCCTGACTTTC. Translating gives CASSLPRGGANVLTF.

This rearrangement joins TRBV15 to TRBJ2-7; a weak D match, TRBD2 (6 bases). Between the trimmed V and J ends, which lost 1 base and 6 bases, there was a span of 13 bases. This CDR3 comprises 14 residues. Germline CDR1 is LNHNV and CDR2 is YYDKDF (reference sequence). CDR3 nucleotides: TGTGCCACCAGCAGAGTTTCTAGCGAGAGCGAGCAGTACTTC. Protein: CATSRVSSESEQYF.

The rearrangement links TRBV4-2 to TRBJ1-2, with D unclear. The CDR3 runs 13 residues. CDR1 is LGHNA, CDR2 YNFKEQ, per germline. V was pared by 5 bases and J by 4 bases, with 11 bases between. This CDR3 reads CASSYGSFYGYTF. Here the CDR3 DNA reads TGTGCCAGCAGCTATGGCAGCTTCTATGGCTACACCTTC.

The chain carries TRBV2 and TRBJ1-1; D is possibly TRBD1 (6 bases). The V end was cut by 4 bases, the J end by 8 bases, with 20 bases between. The CDR3 sequence is 15 residues long. CDR1 is SNHLY and CDR2 is FYNNEI in the germline V gene. The CDR3 region has the DNA TGTGCCAGCAGTGTGCAGGGACAAGGCGTAGAAGAAGCTTTCTTT. Its protein is CASSVQGQGVEEAFF.

The chain joins TRBV19 to TRBJ2-1; D possibly corresponds to TRBD2 (7 bases). This CDR3 is 15 amino acids long. V was trimmed by 3 bases and J by 10 bases, leaving 19 bases between them. Germline values: CDR1 LNHDA, CDR2 SQIVND (reference sequence). Written as DNA, the CDR3 is TGTGCCAGTAGTATGAATGAGGGGGGGGCCCCGGAGCAGTTCTTC. This gives the protein CASSMNEGGAPEQFF.

The chain carries TRBV10-1 and TRBJ1-1, with no clear D. Between the trimmed V and J ends, which lost 1 base and 2 bases, there was a span of 8 bases. This CDR3 contains 14 residues. Germline CDR1 is WNHNN and CDR2 is SYGVQD (reference sequence). The CDR3 region is CASSEFPGNTEAFF. The CDR3, as DNA: TGCGCCAGCAGTGAGTTCCCAGGAAACACTGAAGCTTTCTTT.

The chain carries TRBV6-5 and TRBJ2-7; 8 bases line up with TRBD1. Germline V gives CDR1 MNHEY, CDR2 SVGAGI. The CDR3 consists of 12 residues. V lost 6 bases, J lost 5 bases, and 3 bases stayed unmatched. CDR3 nucleotides: TGTGCCAGCAGCCGACAGGGGAACGAGCAGTACTTC. It translates to CASSRQGNEQYF.

This clone was counted between two and nine times. This chain links TRBV6-4 with TRBJ2-3; a possible D gene is TRBD1 (5 bases). CDR1 MRHNA and CDR2 SNTAGT come from the germline V gene. This CDR3 region has 14 residues. Trimming removed 4 bases from V and 4 bases from J, with 12 bases in between. The CDR3 loop is CASSGGREADTQYF. The DNA of the CDR3 is TGTGCCAGCAGTGGGGGCAGGGAAGCAGATACGCAGTATTTT.

The chain has TRBV5-1 and TRBJ1-1; the match to TRBD1 covers 8 bases. V was pared by 4 bases and J by 3 bases, with 11 bases of the junction left unmatched. Germline V lookup: CDR1 SGHRS, CDR2 YFSETQ. The length of the CDR3 is 16 residues. The CDR3 region is CASSQGQGARDTEAFF. CDR3 bases: TGCGCCAGCAGCCAAGGACAGGGCGCAAGGGACACTGAAGCTTTCTTT.

This clone showed up just a few times. This sequence joins TRBV19 and TRBJ1-6; D is ambiguous. Trimming shortened V by 3 bases and J by 7 bases, and 19 bases separated the two germline ends. Germline V CDR1 and CDR2: LNHDA, SQIVND (reference sequence). The CDR3 covers 17 residues. CDR3 DNA sequence: TGTGCCAGTAGTATCCCCCTCGATAGTACCGGGAATTCACCCCTCCACTTT. It encodes CASSIPLDSTGNSPLHF.

V gene TRBV18 combines with J gene TRBJ2-5; TRBD2 might be the D (5 bases). The CDR3 has 14 amino acids. Germline V lookup: CDR1 KGHSH, CDR2 LQKENI. Trimming pared 2 bases from V and 4 bases from J, leaving 11 bases between. The CDR3 here is CASSPDGSGETQYF. In nucleotides, the CDR3 is TGTGCCAGCTCACCAGACGGAAGCGGAGAGACCCAGTACTTC.

This chain connects TRBV7-9 to TRBJ2-7; D unclear. Germline V CDR1 and CDR2: SEHNR, FQNEAQ (reference sequence). V gave up 3 bases and J gave up 8 bases, with 8 bases separating them. The CDR3 loop spans 11 amino acids. CDR3: CASSLAAKQYF. The DNA for the CDR3 is TGTGCCAGCAGCTTGGCCGCAAAGCAGTACTTC.

The V gene is TRBV6-5, the J gene TRBJ1-4; TRBD1 matches 8 bases. CDR3 length: 14 amino acids. Germline-derived CDR1 and CDR2 are MNHEY and SVGAGI. V was clipped by 6 bases and J by 8 bases; unmatched bases: 8. DNA of the CDR3: TGTGCCAGCAGCGCAGGGGGCCTGGTGGAAAAACTGTTTTTT. Encoded protein: CASSAGGLVEKLFF.

The chain is built from TRBV9 and TRBJ1-1; possible D gene TRBD1, 5 bases. The CDR3 is made up of 14 amino acids. Germline V lookup: CDR1 SGDLS, CDR2 YYNGEE. Trimming took off 3 bases at V and 3 bases at J, with 12 bases between the two ends. CDR3: CASSDQQEYTEAFF. CDR3 DNA sequence: TGTGCCAGCAGCGACCAACAGGAATACACTGAAGCTTTCTTT.

V and J are TRBV14 and TRBJ1-2, with D unclear. V gave up 0 bases and J gave up 6 bases, with 11 bases separating them. There are 14 residues in the CDR3. The V gene's germline CDR1 is SGHDN and CDR2 FVKESK. The CDR3 here is CASSQDLLLDGYTF. The DNA for the CDR3 is TGTGCCAGCAGCCAAGATCTCCTCCTGGATGGCTACACCTTC.

This clone was counted a single time. The rearrangement links TRBV10-3 to TRBJ2-7, with TRBD1 matching 7 bases. CDR3 length: 16 amino acids. The ends lost 1 base at V and 3 bases at J; junction bases unmatched: 9. Per germline, CDR1 ENHRY and CDR2 SYGVKD. CDR3 DNA sequence: TGTGCCATCAGTGAGTTATTGACAGGGTTGATCTACGAGCAGTACTTC. It is translated as CAISELLTGLIYEQYF.

This chain links TRBV21-1 with TRBJ1-1; the table's D gene call, TRBD1, was not cross checked with the DNA. TRBV21-1 is reported as a pseudogene. CDR3 size: 14 residues. The CDR3 DNA is TGTGCCAGCAGCGATGTCCCCCACGACAGTGAAGCTTTCTTT. Its translation: CASSDVPHDSEAFF.

The chain uses TRBV14 and TRBJ2-5; perhaps TRBD1 as D (5 bases). The CDR3 is 16 residues long. Trimming left V 4 bases short and J 9 bases short, with 24 bases between. Germline CDR1 reads SGHDN; CDR2 reads FVKESK. The CDR3 DNA is TGTGCCAGCAGCCCCACTCCTAGGGGTCGCGCCCCGGCCCAGTACTTC. This sequence encodes CASSPTPRGRAPAQYF.

This clone was detected only once. The chain joins TRBV7-2 to TRBJ2-5; D possibly corresponds to TRBD2 (7 bases). Trimming took off 5 bases at V and 0 bases at J, with 13 bases between the two ends. Germline V gene sequence: CDR1 SGHTA, CDR2 FQGNSA. CDR3 length: 15 residues. For the CDR3, the DNA is TGTGCCAGCAGCAGGGGGGGCCCGTACCAAGAGACCCAGTACTTC. Residues: CASSRGGPYQETQYF.